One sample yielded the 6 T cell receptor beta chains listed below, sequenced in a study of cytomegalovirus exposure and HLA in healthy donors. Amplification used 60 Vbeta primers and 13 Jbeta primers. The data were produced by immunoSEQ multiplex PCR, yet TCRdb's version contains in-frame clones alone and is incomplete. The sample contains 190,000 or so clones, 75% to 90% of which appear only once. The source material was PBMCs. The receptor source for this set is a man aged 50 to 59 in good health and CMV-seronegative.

As DNA, the CDR3 is TGTGCCAGCAGGCGAAATGGGAACACTGAAGCTTTCTTT. Translating gives CASRRNGNTEAFF. The V gene is TRBV7-6, the J gene TRBJ1-1, with D unclear. CDR1 and CDR2 from the germline V gene are SGHVS and FNYEAQ. Deletions cut 6 bases from V and 1 base from J, with 9 bases between. This CDR3 spans 13 amino acids.

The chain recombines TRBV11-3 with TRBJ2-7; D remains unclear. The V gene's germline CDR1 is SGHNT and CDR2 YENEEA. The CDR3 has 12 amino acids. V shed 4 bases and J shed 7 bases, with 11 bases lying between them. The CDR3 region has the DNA TGTGCCAGCAGCTCAAGCACCGCGGAGCAGTACTTC. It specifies CASSSSTAEQYF.

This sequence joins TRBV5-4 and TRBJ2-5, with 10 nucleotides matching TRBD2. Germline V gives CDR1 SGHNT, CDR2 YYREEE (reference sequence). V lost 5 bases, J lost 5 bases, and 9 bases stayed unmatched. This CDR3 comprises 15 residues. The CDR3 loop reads CASSSRTSGEETQYF. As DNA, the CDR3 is TGTGCCAGCAGTTCTAGGACTAGCGGCGAGGAGACCCAGTACTTC.

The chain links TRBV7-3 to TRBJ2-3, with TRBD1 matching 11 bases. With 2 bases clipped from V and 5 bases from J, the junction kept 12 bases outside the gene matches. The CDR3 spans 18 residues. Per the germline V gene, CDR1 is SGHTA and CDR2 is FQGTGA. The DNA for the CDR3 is TGTGCCAGCAGCTTACGGCCACTGGGACAGGGGGTGATAGATACGCAGTATTTT. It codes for CASSLRPLGQGVIDTQYF.

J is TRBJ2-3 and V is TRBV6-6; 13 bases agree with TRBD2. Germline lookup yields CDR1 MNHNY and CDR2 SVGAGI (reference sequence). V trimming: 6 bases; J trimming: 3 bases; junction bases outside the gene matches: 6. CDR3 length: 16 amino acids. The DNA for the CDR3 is TGTGCCAGCAGGCGACTAGCGGGAGGAGATACAGATACGCAGTATTTT. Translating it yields CASRRLAGGDTDTQYF.

CDR3 nucleotides: TGTGCCAGCAGCTTGGCTAGCGGGGGGGCGTACGAGCAGTACTTC. Protein sequence: CASSLASGGAYEQYF. The chain combines TRBV5-4 with TRBJ2-7, with TRBD2 identical over 12 bases. Per germline, CDR1 SGHNT and CDR2 YYREEE (reference sequence). This CDR3 is built from 15 residues. The V segment lost 0 bases and the J segment 4 bases; nucleotides outside the gene matches: 2.